Presented here are 25 T cell receptor beta chains from one specimen sequenced in a study of blood T cells in healthy people across ages. Alongside a J-beta primer mix, a sample-barcoded 5' primer served in a second PCR lasting about 7 to 11 cycles. TCRdb analysed the 5' RACE reads with MiXCR anew, one entry per CDR3 protein. The sample gives approximately 800,000 distinct CDR3 sequences, 35% to 40% of which show up once; approximately 13% is in the top ten. What was sequenced was blood. The receptors come from a man between 18 and 29 years old in good health.

The CDR3 nucleotides are TGTGCCAGCAGCCCCGAGACAGGGATGAGAACAGATACGCAGTATTTT. Its protein is CASSPETGMRTDTQYF. This chain connects TRBV6-5 to TRBJ2-3, with 7 bases matching TRBD1. CDR3 size: 16 residues. J lost 3 bases, V lost 6 bases, and 12 bases had no gene match. Per the germline V gene, CDR1 is MNHEY and CDR2 is SVGAGI.

This clonotype was counted many times. An end of the junction does not agree with germline; a read error may underlie this. This chain links TRBV13 with TRBJ2-1; a weak D match, TRBD1 (5 bases). The V gene's germline CDR1 is PRHDT and CDR2 FYEKMQ (reference sequence). This CDR3 is 13 amino acids long. The CDR3 DNA is TGCGCCAGCAGCCTCACAGGAAACAATGAGCAGTTCTTC. It translates to CASSLTGNNEQFF.

This clonotype was counted once. The V gene is TRBV9, the J gene TRBJ2-7; no definite D call. The J call may be incorrect, as the DNA end agrees better with TRBJ2-5. CDR1 is SGDLS, CDR2 YYNGEE, per germline. The CDR3 loop spans 13 amino acids. Written as DNA, the CDR3 is TGTGCCAGCAGCGTAGGAGGATGGGAGACCCAGTACTTC. It is translated as CASSVGGWETQYF.

The chain employs TRBV12-3 or TRBV12-4 and TRBJ2-3, with 9 bases that match TRBD2. The V segment lost 5 bases and the J segment 2 bases; nucleotides outside the gene matches: 14. The CDR3 is 18 amino acids. The CDR3 sequence: CASSQDWAGGRATDTQYF. For the CDR3, the DNA is TGTGCCAGCAGTCAGGACTGGGCGGGGGGGCGAGCCACAGATACGCAGTATTTT.

This clonotype was counted a few times. The chain is built from TRBV7-3 and TRBJ1-2; the D gene is possibly TRBD1 (6 bases). CDR1 and CDR2 (germline): SGHTA, FQGTGA. Trimming pared 5 bases from V and 4 bases from J, leaving 14 bases between. The CDR3 runs to 14 residues. CDR3 nucleotide sequence: TGTGCCAGCAGCCCACAGGGAGCCGGCTATGGCTACACCTTC. Protein product: CASSPQGAGYGYTF.

The CDR3 here is CASSLDVVSYNSPLHF. In DNA, the CDR3 is TGCGCCAGCAGCTTGGATGTGGTCTCCTATAATTCACCCCTCCACTTT. The chain carries TRBV5-1 and TRBJ1-6; D not resolved. Germline loops: CDR1 SGHRS, CDR2 YFSETQ. Trimming removed 0 bases from V and 0 bases from J, with 7 bases in between. The CDR3 totals 16 residues.

For this clonotype: The germline gene is not matched at one end of the junction; a read error may be the cause. The rearrangement joins TRBV12-3 or TRBV12-4 to TRBJ1-6; D is unresolved. The CDR3 extends over 14 amino acids. The CDR3 here is CASSFRLDNSPLHF. The CDR3 DNA is TGTGCCAGCAGCTTCCGCTTGGATAACTCACCCCTCCACTTT.

About this clonotype itself: One base away lies a much larger clone, so this may be a sequencing read error. The V call is TRBV10-3, the J call TRBJ2-3; 11 bases line up with TRBD1. The CDR3 is 15 amino acids. Looked up from germline, CDR1 is ENHRY and CDR2 is SYGVKD. The CDR3 coding sequence is TGTACCATCAGTGAGGGACAGGGGGGGACAGATACGCAGTATTTT. The encoded protein is CTISEGQGGTDTQYF.

This clonotype was seen a few times. The chain is built from TRBV28 and TRBJ1-2; D remains ambiguous. V was shortened by 6 bases and J by 5 bases, with 19 bases between the two germline ends. The CDR3 runs 15 residues. The germline CDR1 and CDR2 sequences are MDHEN and SYDVKM. The CDR3: CASSRAEGRYYGYTF. DNA for the CDR3: TGTGCCAGCAGCCGTGCGGAAGGACGGTATTATGGCTACACCTTC.

This clonotype was counted a few times. This rearrangement joins TRBV15 to TRBJ2-3; tentative D call: TRBD2 (6 bases). Germline lookup yields CDR1 LNHNV and CDR2 YYDKDF (reference sequence). V was clipped by 1 base and J by 0 bases, with 11 bases between them. There are 16 residues in the CDR3. CDR3 DNA sequence: TGTGCCACCAGCAGAGGACTAGTCCCAAGCACAGATACGCAGTATTTT. It yields the protein CATSRGLVPSTDTQYF. The full variable domain, in which reference TRBV15 and TRBJ2-3 provide the parts outside the CDR3, is DAMVIQNPRYQVTQFGKPVTLSCSQTLNHNVMYWYQQKSSQAPKLLFHYYDKDFNNEADTPDNFQSRRPNTSFCFLDIRSPGLGDTAMYLCATSRGLVPSTDTQYFGPGTRLTVL.

V gene TRBV2 combines with J gene TRBJ1-1, with 7 bases lining up with TRBD1. The CDR3 is 15 residues long. Germline assignment: CDR1 SNHLY and CDR2 FYNNEI. The trim removed 5 bases at V and 1 base at J, leaving 7 bases unmatched. In DNA, the CDR3 is TGTGCCAGCAGTCACCCGGGACAGACGAACACTGAAGCTTTCTTT. Amino acids: CASSHPGQTNTEAFF.

As to this clonotype: This sequence may be a read error, since a much larger clone differs from it by one base. This chain joins TRBV4-2 and TRBJ2-4; 7 bases are shared with TRBD2. The CDR3 runs 16 residues. Germline-derived CDR1 and CDR2 are LGHNA and YNFKEQ. Unmatched junction bases numbered 14, after V lost 0 bases and J lost 12 bases. The CDR3 DNA is TGTGCCAGCAGCCAAGATGAGACTAGCCCCATGAGGGATCAGTACTTC. Translation gives CASSQDETSPMRDQYF.

The chain joins TRBV11-2 to TRBJ2-5, with 8 nucleotides matching TRBD2. J was trimmed by 3 bases and V by 5 bases; bases with no gene match: 8. Germline CDR1 and CDR2: SGHAT and FQNNGV. The CDR3 is 15 residues long. The CDR3 loop reads CASSPGLDGEETQYF. For the CDR3, the DNA is TGTGCCAGCAGCCCGGGACTAGACGGCGAAGAGACCCAGTACTTC.

This sequence joins TRBV10-3 and TRBJ2-5, with D uncertain. Judging by the DNA end, TRBJ2-7 fits better; the J call may be wrong. CDR1 is ENHRY, CDR2 SYGVKD, per germline. The CDR3 totals 11 residues. CDR3 sequence reads: CAISEWDEQYF. The CDR3 DNA reads as TGTGCCATCAGTGAGTGGGACGAGCAGTACTTC.

This clonotype was observed a few times. The chain has TRBV12-3 or TRBV12-4 and TRBJ2-5, with a possible D match to TRBD1 (5 bases). This CDR3 comprises 14 residues. Trimming left V 2 bases short and J 3 bases short, with 10 bases between. The DNA for the CDR3 is TGTGCCAGCAGTTTAATCAGGGCTAAAGAGACCCAGTACTTC. Its protein product is CASSLIRAKETQYF.

At least ten counts were recorded for this clonotype. The chain links TRBV7-3 to TRBJ2-4; 7 bases map to TRBD1. V shed 4 bases, J shed 0 bases, and the junction held 9 bases outside the gene matches. Germline lookup yields CDR1 SGHTA and CDR2 FQGTGA. CDR3 size: 17 residues. The CDR3 here is CASSSIRDRLAKNIQYF. The CDR3 DNA reads as TGTGCCAGCAGCTCCATCCGGGACAGATTAGCCAAAAACATTCAGTACTTC.

This clonotype turned up a few times. The chain combines TRBV6-2 or TRBV6-3 with TRBJ1-1; possible D gene TRBD1, 6 bases. The V end lost 6 bases, the J end lost 1 base, and 12 bases lay between the germline ends. Looked up from germline, CDR1 is MNHEY and CDR2 is SVGEGT. The CDR3 extends over 14 amino acids. The CDR3 protein is CASRVAGANTEAFF. CDR3 nucleotides: TGTGCCAGCAGGGTGGCGGGGGCGAACACTGAAGCTTTCTTT.

Concerning this clonotype itself: Since a much larger clone is just one base distant, this may be a read error. The genes are TRBV12-3 or TRBV12-4 and TRBJ2-5; perhaps TRBD1 as D (6 bases). The CDR3 consists of 12 residues. Trimming left V 7 bases short and J 12 bases short, with 18 bases between. Written as DNA, the CDR3 is TGTGCCAGCACTTACGGCGTGGGGGCTGAGTACTTC. This codes for CASTYGVGAEYF.

There are a few counts of this clonotype. The chain recombines TRBV7-6 with TRBJ1-5; D is uncertain. Trimming pared 0 bases from V and 5 bases from J, leaving 5 bases between. The V gene's germline CDR1 is SGHVS and CDR2 FNYEAQ. The CDR3 has 13 residues. The CDR3 here is CASSLAVDQPQHF. The CDR3 DNA sequence: TGTGCCAGCAGCTTAGCGGTGGATCAGCCCCAGCATTTT.

The gene calls are TRBV10-3 and TRBJ2-5; the D gene could be TRBD1 or TRBD2 (7 bases each). The end of the DNA aligns better with TRBJ2-1, so the J call may be wrong. This CDR3 has 16 amino acids. Per the germline V gene, CDR1 is ENHRY and CDR2 is SYGVKD. The CDR3 DNA reads TGTGCCATCAGTGATTCTCAGGGGGGGTCCCAAGAGACCCAGTTCTTC. It codes for CAISDSQGGSQETQFF.

The chain has TRBV4-2 and TRBJ2-7; D assignment may be TRBD1 or TRBD2 (5 bases each). This CDR3 region has 14 residues. V lost 2 bases and J 2 bases, leaving 10 bases between the germline ends. Germline V gene lookup returns CDR1 LGHNA and CDR2 YNFKEQ. The CDR3 loop is CASSQRDGTYEQYF. The CDR3 DNA reads TGTGCCAGCAGCCAAAGGGACGGGACCTACGAGCAGTACTTC.

With respect to this clonotype: A much bigger clone sits one base away, suggesting this may be a read error. The chain combines TRBV12-3 or TRBV12-4 with TRBJ2-1, with D possibly TRBD2 on 5 matching bases. This CDR3 has 15 amino acids. Trimming pared 3 bases from V and 7 bases from J, leaving 16 bases between. The CDR3 bases are TGTGCCAGCAGTTTGCCGGGGTGGCAAAGAAATGAGCAGTTCTTC. Encoded protein: CASSLPGWQRNEQFF.

There are a few counts of this clonotype. The V gene is TRBV10-3, the J gene TRBJ2-3, with a tentative D call TRBD1 (5 bases). CDR1 is ENHRY and CDR2 is SYGVKD in the germline V gene. This CDR3 has 14 amino acids. V lost 3 bases to trimming and J lost 6 bases, with 13 bases between them. In DNA form, the CDR3 reads TGTGCCATCAGTGAAGGGGAAAGCAGGGATACGCAGTATTTT. Residues: CAISEGESRDTQYF.

The chain couples TRBV7-2 to TRBJ2-1, with 9 nucleotides matching TRBD2. The V segment lost 5 bases and the J segment 5 bases; nucleotides outside the gene matches: 16. The CDR3 consists of 18 residues. From germline, CDR1 is SGHTA and CDR2 FQGNSA. CDR3 in amino acids: CASSPVYIVASGDNEQFF. CDR3 in DNA: TGTGCCAGCAGCCCCGTCTATATAGTAGCTAGCGGGGACAATGAGCAGTTCTTC. Looking up the rest from reference TRBV7-2 and TRBJ2-1 gives the full variable domain: GAGVSQSPSNKVTEKGKDVELRCDPISGHTALYWYRQSLGQGLEFLIYFQGNSAPDKSGLPSDRFSAERTGGSVSTLTIQRTQQEDSAVYLCASSPVYIVASGDNEQFFGPGTRLTVL.

This clonotype was picked up a small number of times. The chain couples TRBV7-2 to TRBJ1-2; D is uncertain. V lost 2 bases and J 2 bases, leaving 9 bases between the germline ends. The CDR3 totals 14 residues. Germline assignment: CDR1 SGHTA and CDR2 FQGNSA. The CDR3 region is CASSLQVENYGYTF. In nucleotides, the CDR3 is TGTGCCAGCAGCTTACAGGTCGAAAACTATGGCTACACCTTC.